This T cell receptor (beta chain) emerged from a study of T cell responses to AZD1222 COVID-19 vaccine listed by TCRdb under 2021. Some background on the complete study: AZD1222 recipients with second doses at about 4 weeks or about 12 weeks were pooled, because spike-specific TCR depth and breadth did not differ between schedules. A total of about 230 trial participants underwent TCR sequencing, of whom roughly 210 received two doses of AZD1222 and about 25 received two doses of the MenACWY control vaccine. Trial participants were enrolled by age into 18-55, 56-69 and 70-plus year subgroups, with 148, 28 and 57 TCR-sequenced participants respectively. The research as a whole found: Vaccine-associated CD4 TCRs spanned the whole spike protein, with dominant responses in regions 160-218 and 743-854. Participants were mostly white British and included more females than males, and it was suggested by the authors that clonal diversity may have been underestimated. Nearly half of unique spike-specific TCRs reportedly recognized epitopes outside regions mutated in the B.1.351 and B.1.1.7 variants. Because no day 14 peak-response samples were available, the repertoires could be characterized only after the peak T cell response. A significant rise in spike-specific TCR breadth and depth was observed after two AZD1222 doses relative to day 0 and relative to MenACWY recipients. Conclusions about previously exposed vaccinees are limited, since just five or six AZD1222 recipients were seropositive for SARS-CoV-2 at baseline. The 56-69-year group was small, and its depth increase did not reach significance, likely because of low power.

About this clone: Its antigen is unknown. No much larger clone is present one base from it, and per-base qualities are unavailable.

The intended sense of this specimen's time point label: baseline before first vaccination. Vaccinee samples came from UK trials COV001 and COV002, including a single-blind randomized controlled phase 2/3 trial of AZD1222 (ChAdOx1 nCoV-19) in healthy adults. For TCRbeta chain sequencing, PBMC samples from trial participants were taken at day 0 and at day 28 after the second dose. The CDR3 regions of human TCRbeta chains were analyzed by immunosequencing. The paper's processing steps were these. TCRs in the repertoires were matched against a reference library of SARS-CoV-2-specific TCRs that had been generated with the MIRA antigen-specificity platform. Breadth was defined as the fraction of unique TCRs that were SARS-CoV-2-associated. Depth was defined as the fraction of total T cells that were SARS-CoV-2-associated. Using the MIRA data, each spike-specific TCR was mapped to the spike region that the TCR reacts to and placed in a CD4 or CD8 class. Log10-transformed breadth and depth values were compared by one-way ANOVA with Sidak's multiple comparisons tests. TCRdb re-hosts the immuneACCESS table, in-frame sequences only. Its copies lack some clones; in the studies checked, an unresolved V gene accounts for under half of them, and the cause for the rest is not known. That table supplies the V and J calls and clone size; D and trimming were determined from the DNA. The sample profile shows approximately 100,000 clones; about 93% of them were found once. The top ten hold approximately 2.2% of the sample.

This sequence originates from an adult in good health. The specimen comprised peripheral blood, sampled on day 0 of AZD1222 vaccination.

The CDR3 protein is CASSSLREQYF. The base sequence is TGTGCCAGCAGTTCACTCCGGGAGCAGTACTTC. In this chain, TRBV12-3 or TRBV12-4 is recombined with TRBJ2-7; the D gene lacks a confident call. The CDR3 has 11 amino acids, counting the end cysteine and phenylalanine. Just CDR3 DNA is preserved here, 33 bases in frame from base 1. A distance of 8 bases separates the germline ends of V and J, which lose 4 bases and 7 bases respectively.